The 16 T cell receptor beta chains presented below share a single source sample, sequenced in a study of T cells after posttransplantation cyclophosphamide. Some clones are missing from TCRdb's copy, which holds only in-frame ones; the method was immunoSEQ multiplex PCR. This sample yields roughly 25,000 clones, of which about 82% are seen a single time; about 6.3% belongs to the top ten. What was sequenced was PBMCs. The receptors were sampled from a woman aged 55-70 years with a blood cancer, CMV-positive, and with a related stem cell donor.

V is TRBV29-1 and J is TRBJ2-3; a possible D gene is TRBD2 (5 bases). The CDR3 loop spans 14 amino acids. Trimming pared 1 base from V and 1 base from J, leaving 9 bases between. Germline V lookup: CDR1 SQVTM, CDR2 ANQGSEA. The CDR3, as DNA: TGCAGCGTTGAAGGACTACGAGGCACAGATACGCAGTATTTT. As protein: CSVEGLRGTDTQYF.

On this clone: One junction end disagrees with the germline gene, perhaps due to a read error. This chain uses TRBV5-4 with TRBJ1-1, with 12 bases identical to TRBD1. In germline, CDR1 is SGHNT, CDR2 YYREEE (reference sequence). The CDR3 is made up of 18 amino acids. In DNA, the CDR3 is TGTGCCAGCGGCTTTTTGCGGGACAGGGGGCATCGGAACACTGAAGCTTTCTTT. Translation: CASGFLRDRGHRNTEAFF.

The chain employs TRBV6-5 and TRBJ1-1; tentatively, D is TRBD1 (5 bases). Per the germline V gene, CDR1 is MNHEY and CDR2 is SVGAGI. This CDR3 spans 15 amino acids. Trimming took off 0 bases at V and 4 bases at J, with 12 bases between the two ends. The CDR3 DNA sequence: TGTGCCAGCAGTTACTCAGCAGGGCTGGGCACTGAAGCTTTCTTT. This translates into CASSYSAGLGTEAFF.

This chain uses TRBV30 with TRBJ2-2; tentatively, D is TRBD2 (5 bases). This CDR3 has 14 residues. Between the trimmed V and J ends, which lost 4 bases and 1 base, there was a span of 10 bases. Germline V gives CDR1 GTSNPN, CDR2 SVGIG (reference sequence). The DNA for the CDR3 is TGTGCCTGGATGGTCGGGGTGAACACCGGGGAGCTGTTTTTT. Protein sequence: CAWMVGVNTGELFF.

V and J are TRBV6-5 and TRBJ2-7, with a possible D match to TRBD2 (5 bases). The CDR3 runs 13 residues. Germline V gene lookup returns CDR1 MNHEY and CDR2 SVGAGI. V was cut by 6 bases and J by 0 bases, with 9 bases left in between. The CDR3 DNA follows: TGTGCCAGCAGGGAGGCAGCCTCCTACGAGCAGTACTTC. Translated: CASREAASYEQYF.

The CDR3 coding sequence is TGCGCCAGCAGCCCAGGACAGGGGGAGTTCATGGCTTTCTTT. Its protein product is CASSPGQGEFMAFF. The genes are TRBV5-1 and TRBJ1-1; the match to TRBD1 covers 10 bases. Germline-derived CDR1 and CDR2 are SGHRS and YFSETQ. The CDR3 is made up of 14 amino acids. V was pared by 4 bases and J by 11 bases, with 11 bases of the junction left unmatched.

This clone occurred a few times. Germline is not matched at one junction end, which may reflect a read error. The V and J genes are TRBV11-2 and TRBJ2-1; 9 bases agree with TRBD2. The CDR3 spans 14 residues. Germline CDR1 and CDR2: SGHAT and FQNNGV. The CDR3 DNA is TGTGCCAGCAGTTTAGCGGGAGTACGCAATGAGCAGTTCTTC. Translation gives CASSLAGVRNEQFF.

The chain joins TRBV30 to TRBJ1-3; no clear D. This CDR3 contains 16 residues. V was shortened by 0 bases and J by 0 bases, with 12 bases between the two germline ends. Looked up from germline, CDR1 is GTSNPN and CDR2 is SVGIG (reference sequence). The CDR3 DNA sequence: TGTGCCTGGAGTGTGTCTAAAGTCCGCTCTGGAAACACCATATATTTT. The encoded protein is CAWSVSKVRSGNTIYF.

This chain uses TRBV7-9 with TRBJ2-7; the match to TRBD1 covers 9 bases. V lost 4 bases to trimming and J lost 5 bases; unmatched junction nucleotides: 6. CDR1 SEHNR and CDR2 FQNEAQ come from the germline V gene (reference sequence). The CDR3 is 14 residues long. The CDR3 is CASSSTGGIHEQYF. DNA of the CDR3: TGTGCCAGCAGCTCGACAGGGGGTATCCACGAGCAGTACTTC.

V is TRBV6-1 and J is TRBJ2-2; 9 nucleotides agree with TRBD2. The CDR3 loop spans 16 amino acids. After removal of 2 bases from V and 4 bases from J, the junction contained 5 bases not matched to a gene. Germline V gene data show CDR1 as MNHNS and CDR2 as SASEGT. CDR3 residues: CASSESSGSFTGELFF. CDR3 nucleotide sequence: TGTGCCAGCAGTGAAAGTAGCGGGAGTTTCACCGGGGAGCTGTTTTTT.

This chain joins TRBV10-2 and TRBJ1-6; D possibly corresponds to TRBD1 (6 bases). Germline V CDR1 and CDR2: WSHSY, SAAADI. Trimming stripped 6 bases from V and 7 bases from J, with 10 bases between. The CDR3 is 13 amino acids. CDR3 residues: CASRQGYNSPLHF. CDR3 in DNA: TGCGCCAGCAGACAGGGTTACAATTCACCCCTCCACTTT.

V gene TRBV6-5 combines with J gene TRBJ2-3; D is undetermined. The germline V gene has CDR1 MNHEY and CDR2 SVGAGI. This CDR3 region has 13 residues. V was cut by 2 bases and J by 0 bases, with 3 bases left in between. CDR3 sequence: CASSYQSTDTQYF. The CDR3 DNA is TGTGCCAGCAGTTACCAAAGCACAGATACGCAGTATTTT.

The rearrangement joins TRBV6-5 to TRBJ1-3; D is uncertain. Germline V gene data show CDR1 as MNHEY and CDR2 as SVGAGI. V lost 0 bases, J lost 1 base, and 7 bases lay in between. The CDR3 runs 15 residues. This CDR3 reads CASSYSFSSGNTIYF. The CDR3 coding sequence is TGTGCCAGCAGTTACTCGTTCAGTTCTGGAAACACCATATATTTT.

This chain connects TRBV7-9 to TRBJ2-7; 8 nucleotides line up with TRBD1. After removal of 4 bases from V and 2 bases from J, the junction contained 13 bases not matched to a gene. Germline assignment: CDR1 SEHNR and CDR2 FQNEAQ (reference sequence). The CDR3 has 17 residues. CDR3 bases: TGTGCCAGCAGCTCTTTCTCGGTGACAGGGGAGACCTACGAGCAGTACTTC. Residues: CASSSFSVTGETYEQYF.

The CDR3 region has the DNA TGTGCCAGCAGCTTAGTGGGCGGGAGCTCCTACAATGAGCAGTTCTTC. Protein sequence: CASSLVGGSSYNEQFF. The chain is built from TRBV7-2 and TRBJ2-1; 7 bases match TRBD2. The CDR3 covers 16 residues. Germline V lookup: CDR1 SGHTA, CDR2 FQGNSA. V lost 1 base to trimming and J lost 0 bases; unmatched junction nucleotides: 3.

The chain has TRBV29-1 and TRBJ2-7; the match to TRBD2 covers 8 bases. Germline assignment: CDR1 SQVTM and CDR2 ANQGSEA. The CDR3 is 13 amino acids. J lost 7 bases, V lost 6 bases, and 11 bases had no gene match. CDR3: CSVTLGLGSEQYF. The CDR3 coding sequence is TGCAGCGTCACCCTGGGACTAGGAAGTGAGCAGTACTTC.